One TCR beta chain is described in this entry. At one boundary the junction diverges from the germline segment, which might be a read error. Germline V gene sequence: CDR1 MNHEY, CDR2 SVGAGI. The CDR3 length is 17 residues. With a J-beta primer mix and a sample-barcoded 5' primer, a second PCR ran roughly 7 to 11 cycles. TCRdb reanalysed the 5' RACE reads using MiXCR and keeps one entry per CDR3 protein. The top ten hold less than 2.5% of the sample, which has about 1.8 million distinct CDR3 sequences, just under 50% seen once. The data were obtained in a study of blood T cells in healthy people across ages.

Sequencing used blood. This clonotype originated in a woman in her forties in good health. The gene calls are TRBV6-5 and TRBJ2-4, with D hard to call. In DNA, the CDR3 is TGTGCCGGCAGTTACTCGTGGTCGCCCCTAGCCAAAAACATTCAGTACTTC. It is translated as CAGSYSWSPLAKNIQYF.